This is a list of T cell receptor beta chains from one sample in a study of tumor-infiltrating lymphocytes in primary liver carcinoma. TCRdb called the multiplex PCR reads again in MiXCR, with one record for every CDR3 protein. The data show approximately 46,000 distinct CDR3 sequences, roughly 75% seen once. Input material: tumor-adjacent normal liver tissue. The receptors here all came from a woman under 40 with primary liver carcinoma and hepatitis B virus infection. CDR3s include the opening cysteine and the closing phenylalanine or tryptophan.

V gene: TRBV29-1; J gene: TRBJ2-1; CDR3 protein: CSFWIWNEQFF
V gene: TRBV7-3; J gene: TRBJ2-1; CDR3 protein: CASSLMSSYNEQFF
V gene: TRBV7-8; J gene: TRBJ1-5; CDR3 protein: CASSLEYLGQGNQPQHF
V gene: TRBV12-3/TRBV12-4; J gene: TRBJ1-2; CDR3 protein: CASSLGDRTYDYTF
V gene: TRBV11-2; J gene: TRBJ2-2; CDR3 protein: CASSPSTEDTGELFF
V gene: TRBV6-1; J gene: TRBJ2-2; CDR3 protein: CASSELVAGYTGELFF
V gene: TRBV9; J gene: TRBJ1-2; CDR3 protein: CASSGSTVTEDYGYTF
V gene: TRBV29-1; J gene: TRBJ2-1; CDR3 protein: CSVGLTSGDYSKQFF
V gene: TRBV4-1; J gene: TRBJ2-1; CDR3 protein: CASSQDFYNEQFF
V gene: TRBV30; J gene: TRBJ1-1; CDR3 protein: CAFRIGNTEAFF
V gene: TRBV4-3; J gene: TRBJ1-1; CDR3 protein: CASSYDRAVTEAFF
V gene: TRBV4-3; J gene: TRBJ2-1; CDR3 protein: CASSLSSGAYNEQFF
V gene: TRBV7-9; J gene: TRBJ2-7; CDR3 protein: CASSLPTHRYEQYF
V gene: TRBV12-3/TRBV12-4; J gene: TRBJ1-5; CDR3 protein: CARNGEDGQPQHF